The rows below give T cell receptor beta chains drawn from one sample of a study of control samples from healthy donors and cancer patients. Clones were read by immunoSEQ multiplex PCR, and TCRdb kept only the in-frame ones, dropping some. Among 70,000 to 90,000 clones listed, over 90% were seen once. The specimen sequenced was blood. Receptor source: a young woman in good health. The CDR3 runs from the conserved cysteine through the conserved F or W. Each record gives: J gene, clone size, D gene, V gene, CDR3 DNA, CDR3 protein. A D gene is named only where the DNA matches it firmly. For some rows the clone size is stated as once, few or many, or as a class when expanded; others skip it.

TRBJ1-2,-,-,TRBV5-1,TGCGCCAGCAGCTTGTTTCGGGATGGCTACACCTTC,CASSLFRDGYTF
TRBJ2-7,-,TRBD1,TRBV28,TGTGCCAGCAGTTTGACAGGGTCTGGCTACGAGCAGTACTTC,CASSLTGSGYEQYF
TRBJ2-2,-,TRBD2,TRBV7-2,TGTGCCAGCAGCTTACCGGGACTAGCAAACACCGGGGAGCTGTTTTTT,CASSLPGLANTGELFF
TRBJ1-6,-,-,TRBV13,TGTGCCAGCAGCTCGGGGACCTATAATTCACCCCTCCACTTT,CASSSGTYNSPLHF
TRBJ1-1,-,-,TRBV15,TGTGCCACCAGCAGAGATTGGGGGACGGGGACTGAAGCTTTCTTT,CATSRDWGTGTEAFF
TRBJ2-5,-,TRBD1,TRBV18,TGTGCCAGCTCACCTCGCATAGGGACAGGAGAGACCCAGTACTTC,CASSPRIGTGETQYF
TRBJ1-1,-,-,TRBV5-4,TGTGCCAGCAGCTTGGAGTACAACCCTGAAGCTTTCTTT,CASSLEYNPEAFF
TRBJ2-1,-,TRBD2,TRBV10-3,TGTGCCATCAGTCCACTAGCGGGAGCGTACAATGAGCAGTTCTTC,CAISPLAGAYNEQFF
TRBJ1-4,-,-,TRBV5-1,TGCGCCAGCAGCTTGGAGGGGGGAACTAATGAAAAACTGTTTTTT,CASSLEGGTNEKLFF
TRBJ2-1,-,TRBD2,TRBV6-2/TRBV6-3,TGTGCCAGCAGTTCCCCCCACGGGACTAGCGTTAGCGATGAGCAGTTCTTC,CASSSPHGTSVSDEQFF
TRBJ2-7,-,-,TRBV13,TGTGCCAGCAGCTTCAACGAGCAGTACTTC,CASSFNEQYF
TRBJ1-4,once,-,TRBV4-1,TGCGCCAGCAGCCAAGAAGGTAGGGTTTCTGAAAAACTGTTTTTT,CASSQEGRVSEKLFF
TRBJ1-2,-,-,TRBV28,TGTGCCAACAGGGATCGAAATGGCTACACCTTC,CANRDRNGYTF
TRBJ1-5,-,TRBD1,TRBV27,TGTGCCAGCAGTTTACAGGGGGATCAGCCCCAGCATTTT,CASSLQGDQPQHF
TRBJ1-5,-,TRBD1,TRBV5-5,TGTGCCAGCAGCATGGGACAGCATAGCAATCAGCCCCAGCATTTT,CASSMGQHSNQPQHF
TRBJ1-1,-,-,TRBV7-9,TGTGCCAGCAGCTTATACGGCACTGAAGCTTTCTTT,CASSLYGTEAFF
TRBJ1-2,-,TRBD1,TRBV29-1,TGCAGCGTTGCCGAGGGACAGCAATATGGCTACACCTTC,CSVAEGQQYGYTF
TRBJ2-6,-,TRBD2,TRBV19,TGTGCCAGTAGTGACGGGGGGGGACCTGGGGCCAACGTCCTGACTTTC,CASSDGGGPGANVLTF
TRBJ2-1,-,-,TRBV27,TGTGCCAGCAGTTTATCCCTTTTTCCCACATCCTACAATGAGCAGTTCTTC,CASSLSLFPTSYNEQFF
TRBJ2-5,-,-,TRBV9,TGTGCCAGCAGCGACGGGACTCCGGGAGAGACCCAGTACTTC,CASSDGTPGETQYF
TRBJ2-5,-,-,TRBV24-1,TGTGCCACCAGTGAACCGGGCAGCAAGAGAGGGACCCAGTACTTC,CATSEPGSKRGTQYF
TRBJ2-2,medium-sized,TRBD1,TRBV19,TGTGCCAGTAGTAGACAGGGCGTCTCGGCCGGGGAGCTGTTTTTT,CASSRQGVSAGELFF
TRBJ2-7,-,-,TRBV25-1,TGTGCCAGCAGTGCGACTTTCAGGGGCATGTTTGACGAGCAGTACTTC,CASSATFRGMFDEQYF
TRBJ2-2,once,TRBD2,TRBV9,TGTGCCAGCAGCGTAACTAGCGGGAGTTCCGGCGGGGAGCTGTTTTTT,CASSVTSGSSGGELFF
TRBJ2-1,-,TRBD2,TRBV14,TGTGCCAGCAGCCACCCGGGACTAGCGGAATACAATGAGCAGTTCTTC,CASSHPGLAEYNEQFF
TRBJ2-1,-,-,TRBV5-1,TGCGCCAGCAGCTTGGGTTGGGACATAACCTACAATGAGCAGTTCTTC,CASSLGWDITYNEQFF
TRBJ1-5,-,TRBD1,TRBV28,TGTGCCAGCAGACAGACAGGGCTGCCCCAGCATTTT,CASRQTGLPQHF
TRBJ2-7,once,TRBD1,TRBV6-5,TGTGCCAGCAGCCATAGGACAGGGGGCAGCGAGCAGTACTTC,CASSHRTGGSEQYF
TRBJ2-7,-,-,TRBV19,TGTGCCAGTAGTATAGCGCCAGATGGCTACGAGCAGTACTTC,CASSIAPDGYEQYF
TRBJ2-5,-,-,TRBV19,TGTGCCAGTAAACGGACAGTGGAAGAGACCCAGTACTTC,CASKRTVEETQYF
TRBJ1-2,-,-,TRBV28,TGTGCCAGCAGTATCCATCAGGGAAACTATGGCTACACCTTC,CASSIHQGNYGYTF
TRBJ2-2,-,TRBD1,TRBV15,TGTGCCACCAGCAGAGATCAGACAGGGCCCGGGGAGCTGTTTTTT,CATSRDQTGPGELFF
TRBJ2-3,-,-,TRBV27,TGTGCCAGCAGTTTGATTGTCGGGATGAGCACAGATACGCAGTATTTT,CASSLIVGMSTDTQYF
TRBJ1-2,-,TRBD1,TRBV6-4,TGTGCCAGCAGCCCGGGACAGGGGCACGGCGGCTACACCTTC,CASSPGQGHGGYTF
TRBJ1-1,-,-,TRBV5-1,TGCGCCAGCAGCTCGACTACAAGCCCGAACACTGAAGCTTTCTTT,CASSSTTSPNTEAFF
TRBJ1-1,-,-,TRBV19,TGTGCCAGTAGTATAGTAGGGAGGAACACTGAAGCTTTCTTT,CASSIVGRNTEAFF
TRBJ1-1,-,TRBD1,TRBV5-1,TGCGCCAGCAGCCATCAGACAGGGTCTAACGCTGAAGCTTTCTTT,CASSHQTGSNAEAFF
TRBJ2-1,-,-,TRBV11-2,TGTGCCAGCAGCTCTCCCGTGCGCAACCCTCGGCACTACAATGAGCAGTTCTTC,CASSSPVRNPRHYNEQFF
TRBJ2-7,-,-,TRBV6-5,TGTGCCAGCAGTTACTCTTATGGGAATGCCTACGAGCAGTACTTC,CASSYSYGNAYEQYF
TRBJ2-3,-,TRBD2,TRBV7-9,TGTGCCAGCAGCCCGACTAGCAGGAGCACAGATACGCAGTATTTT,CASSPTSRSTDTQYF
TRBJ1-1,-,-,TRBV20-1,TGCAGTGCTAGTCTCTGGGGCACTGAAGCTTTCTTT,CSASLWGTEAFF
TRBJ2-2,-,-,TRBV9,TGTGCCAGCAGCGCGAACACCGGGGAGCTGTTTTTT,CASSANTGELFF
TRBJ2-3,-,-,TRBV11-3,TGTGCCAGCAGCTTAATCGGGGGCCAGGATACGCAGTATTTT,CASSLIGGQDTQYF
TRBJ2-2,once,TRBD2,TRBV19,TGTGCCAGTAGCGCGGGACTAGCGGGAGCGAGGGAGCTGTTTTTT,CASSAGLAGARELFF
TRBJ1-4,-,-,TRBV24-1,TGTGCCACCAGTGATGTTAATGAAAAACTGTTTTTT,CATSDVNEKLFF
TRBJ1-1,-,TRBD1,TRBV5-4,TGTGCCAGCAGCCTTCAGGGGGCCGCTGAAGCTTTCTTT,CASSLQGAAEAFF
TRBJ1-6,-,-,TRBV27,TGTGCCAGCAGTTCGCCTGTAGGGAGTTCACCCCTCCACTTT,CASSSPVGSSPLHF
TRBJ2-4,-,-,TRBV21-1,TGTGCCAGCAGCAAAGGCGAAAAGGGGTTGGCCAAAAACATTCAGTACTTC,CASSKGEKGLAKNIQYF
TRBJ2-3,-,TRBD2,TRBV5-1,TGCGCCAGCAGCTTGGCCGGTAGCGGGCCCACAGATACGCAGTATTTT,CASSLAGSGPTDTQYF
TRBJ1-1,-,-,TRBV6-5,TGTGCCAGCCATAATGGGGGCCGCACTGAAGCTTTCTTT,CASHNGGRTEAFF
TRBJ2-5,-,-,TRBV7-7,TGTGCCAGCAGCTTAGGTTCTGTAGAGACCCAGTACTTC,CASSLGSVETQYF
TRBJ1-4,-,TRBD1,TRBV28,TGTGCCAGCAGTACCCGGGACAGGGGTGAAAAACTGTTTTTT,CASSTRDRGEKLFF
TRBJ1-5,-,-,TRBV10-3,TGTGCCATCATCACGTGGTCATTAAATCAGCCCCAGCATTTT,CAIITWSLNQPQHF
TRBJ2-7,-,TRBD1,TRBV27,TGTGCCAGCAGTTCCGGGACAGCAACCTACGAGCAGTACTTC,CASSSGTATYEQYF
TRBJ1-2,-,-,TRBV15,TGTGCCACCGGCGACAGAAACAGACACTATGGCTACACCTTC,CATGDRNRHYGYTF